This TCR beta chain appears in the sequencing data of a study of T cells in Graves' hyperthyroidism and ophthalmopathy. At the level of the study: Initial diagnosis, before any treatment, was when peripheral blood was collected.

Regions amplified from RNA transcripts were the TCR beta CDR3 regions. A first-round RT-PCR of the TCR CDR3 used the HTBI primer set. TCRdb re-called the multiplex PCR reads through MiXCR, storing one row per CDR3 protein. The sample consists of around 570,000 distinct CDR3 sequences, just under 20% of them appearing once. It was uncontrolled infection, other autoimmune disease, pregnancy or lactation that excluded patients. This clonotype was picked up many times. Its antigen is not known. Findings of the study overall: Blood also held most thyroid clonotypes expanded beyond 0.001. Before onset, by a median of about seven months, the model predicted ophthalmopathy.

Material for sequencing was blood. This clonotype was obtained from a man aged 35 to 55 with Graves' ophthalmopathy.

CDR3 protein: CSARSPGRTDTQYF. Written as DNA, the CDR3 is TGCAGTGCTAGATCTCCCGGGAGGACAGATACGCAGTATTTT. V gene TRBV20-1 combines with J gene TRBJ2-3; 7 nucleotides agree with TRBD2. CDR1 and CDR2 (germline): DFQATT, SNEGSKA (reference sequence). Trimming cost V 2 bases and J 3 bases; bases outside gene matches: 5. This CDR3 contains 14 residues.